This T cell receptor beta chain was documented in a study of OX40 agonist ivuxolimab in advanced cancers. Background on the study: Age averaged around 58 years (range roughly 23 to 85), and around 78% were male. Study conclusions and caveats: The average count of expanded clones was higher among CD8+ T cells than among CD4+.

About this clone: Antigen: not known.

V dropped 4 bases and J dropped 3 bases, with 16 bases sitting between them. The germline V gene encodes CDR1 LGHNT and CDR2 FRNRAP. The CDR3 is 15 residues long. TCRdb keeps only in-frame clones here, not all; method: immunoSEQ multiplex PCR. The table includes under 100,000 clones, about 91% detected once. The investigators sampled blood at baseline, at cycle 4 day 1, and at cycle 7 day 1. The receptor comes from an adult with an advanced solid tumor such as melanoma, head and neck, liver or kidney cancer. V and J are TRBV12-5 and TRBJ2-7; a weak D match, TRBD2 (7 bases). The source was CD4+ or CD8+ T cells sorted from blood, collected in a trial of the OX40 agonist ivuxolimab. The CDR3 coding sequence is TGTGCTAGTGGTTCGCGGGGGAGGGGGTACTACGAGCAGTACTTC. Translating it yields CASGSRGRGYYEQYF.